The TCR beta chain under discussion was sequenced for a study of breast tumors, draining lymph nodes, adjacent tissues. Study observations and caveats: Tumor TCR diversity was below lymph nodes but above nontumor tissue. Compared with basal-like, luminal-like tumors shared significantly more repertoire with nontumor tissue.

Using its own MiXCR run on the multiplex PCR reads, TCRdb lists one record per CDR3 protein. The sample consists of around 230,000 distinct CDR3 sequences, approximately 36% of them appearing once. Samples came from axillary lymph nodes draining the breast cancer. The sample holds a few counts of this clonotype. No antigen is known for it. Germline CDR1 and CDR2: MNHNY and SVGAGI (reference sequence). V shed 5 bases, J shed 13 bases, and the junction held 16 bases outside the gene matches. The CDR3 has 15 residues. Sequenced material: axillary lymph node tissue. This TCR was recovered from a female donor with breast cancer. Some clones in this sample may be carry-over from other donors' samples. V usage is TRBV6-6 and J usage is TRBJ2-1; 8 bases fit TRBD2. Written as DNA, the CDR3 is TGTGCCAGCAGTCCCGGACTAGCACAGGGTCCTAGTCAGTTCTTC. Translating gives CASSPGLAQGPSQFF.